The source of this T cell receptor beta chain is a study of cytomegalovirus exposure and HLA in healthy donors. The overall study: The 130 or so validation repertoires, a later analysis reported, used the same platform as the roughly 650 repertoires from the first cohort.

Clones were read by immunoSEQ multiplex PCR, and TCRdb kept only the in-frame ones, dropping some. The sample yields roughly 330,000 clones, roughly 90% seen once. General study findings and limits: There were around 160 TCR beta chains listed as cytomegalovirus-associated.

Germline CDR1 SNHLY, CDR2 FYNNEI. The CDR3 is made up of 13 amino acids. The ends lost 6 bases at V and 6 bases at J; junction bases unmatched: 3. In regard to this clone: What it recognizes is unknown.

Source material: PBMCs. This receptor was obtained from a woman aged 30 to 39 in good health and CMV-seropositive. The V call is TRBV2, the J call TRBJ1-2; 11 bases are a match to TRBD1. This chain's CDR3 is CASRDRGRDGYTF. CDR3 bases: TGTGCCAGCAGGGACAGGGGGCGCGATGGCTACACCTTC.